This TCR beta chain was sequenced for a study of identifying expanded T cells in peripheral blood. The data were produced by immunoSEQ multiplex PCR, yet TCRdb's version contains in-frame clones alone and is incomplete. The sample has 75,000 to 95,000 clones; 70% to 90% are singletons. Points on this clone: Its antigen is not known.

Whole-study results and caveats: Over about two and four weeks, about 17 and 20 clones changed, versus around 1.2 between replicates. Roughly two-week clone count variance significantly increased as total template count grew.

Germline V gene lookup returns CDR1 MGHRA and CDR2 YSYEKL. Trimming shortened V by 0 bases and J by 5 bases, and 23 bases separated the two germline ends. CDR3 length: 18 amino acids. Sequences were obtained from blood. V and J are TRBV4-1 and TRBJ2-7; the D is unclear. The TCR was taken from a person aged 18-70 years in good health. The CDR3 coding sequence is TGCGCCAGCAGCCAAGATAAATCGGGTGCAGTGGGTATCGACGAGCAGTACTTC. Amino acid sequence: CASSQDKSGAVGIDEQYF.